Following are 23 T cell receptor beta chains from one sample sequenced in a study of blood T cell repertoires in COVID-19. The protocol was immunoSEQ multiplex PCR, while the TCRdb copy is restricted to in-frame clones and leaves out a portion. The table includes fewer than 500,000 clones, 80% to 90% detected once. Sequencing was performed on peripheral blood. Every receptor here comes from a young woman with active or convalescent COVID-19.

This chain links TRBV19 with TRBJ1-2; TRBD1 matches at 11 bases. From germline, CDR1 is LNHDA and CDR2 SQIVND (reference sequence). The CDR3 spans 13 residues. V shed 6 bases and J 8 bases; nucleotides not matched to a gene: 5. DNA of the CDR3: TGTGCCAGTAGGGGACAGGGGGTCGAGGGCTACACCTTC. Protein sequence: CASRGQGVEGYTF.

The chain recombines TRBV5-1 with TRBJ2-2; 9 nucleotides align to TRBD1. Germline CDR1 is SGHRS and CDR2 is YFSETQ. V gave up 5 bases and J gave up 3 bases; unmatched junction bases: 5. The CDR3 totals 15 residues. CDR3 nucleotides: TGCGCCAGCAGTTCCGGGACAGGGCACACCGGGGAGCTGTTTTTT. This encodes CASSSGTGHTGELFF.

This chain joins TRBV24-1 and TRBJ2-1; 7 bases map to TRBD1. Germline V CDR1 and CDR2: KGHDR, SFDVKD. The trim removed 9 bases at V and 5 bases at J, leaving 6 bases unmatched. The CDR3 is 13 amino acids. The CDR3, as DNA: TGTGCCACCTACGGGACAGATCACAATGAGCAGTTCTTC. This sequence encodes CATYGTDHNEQFF.

The CDR3 spells CASSYDRGRVVGYTF. The CDR3 DNA reads TGTGCCAGCAGCTACGACAGGGGGCGAGTGGTAGGCTACACCTTC. The chain is built from TRBV6-5 and TRBJ1-2; 10 bases match TRBD1. V gave up 6 bases and J gave up 8 bases; unmatched junction bases: 12. This CDR3 has 15 residues. Germline V gives CDR1 MNHEY, CDR2 SVGAGI.

The chain employs TRBV3-1 (or the pseudogene TRBV3-2) and TRBJ2-7; 8 bases agree with TRBD1. The CDR3 runs to 14 residues. Unmatched junction bases numbered 6, after V lost 8 bases and J lost 0 bases. Looked up from germline, CDR1 is LGHDT and CDR2 is YNNKEL (reference sequence). CDR3 amino acids: CASGGTGDSYEQYF. The CDR3 DNA sequence: TGTGCCAGCGGGGGGACAGGCGACTCCTACGAGCAGTACTTC.

The V gene is TRBV18, the J gene TRBJ1-2; D gene unclear. Germline V lookup: CDR1 KGHSH, CDR2 LQKENI. The V end lost 4 bases, the J end lost 7 bases, and 13 bases lay between the germline ends. The CDR3 sequence is 13 residues long. The CDR3, as DNA: TGTGCCAGCTCACAAGAGGGATCGGCTGGCTACACCTTC. This gives the protein CASSQEGSAGYTF.

The gene calls are TRBV7-2 and TRBJ1-4, with D tentatively TRBD1 (6 bases). From germline, CDR1 is SGHTA and CDR2 FQGNSA. There are 15 residues in the CDR3. The V gene lost 6 bases and the J gene lost 7 bases, with 18 bases spanning the gap. The CDR3 sequence is CASSRPSGAAEKLFF. CDR3 nucleotide sequence: TGTGCCAGCAGTCGCCCCTCAGGGGCGGCTGAAAAACTGTTTTTT.

This chain connects TRBV3-1 (or the pseudogene TRBV3-2) to TRBJ2-3; 7 bases fit TRBD2. Trimming took 1 base from V and 3 from J; bases not matched to a gene: 10. CDR1 LGHDT and CDR2 YNNKEL come from the germline V gene (reference sequence). The CDR3 totals 17 residues. The CDR3 region is CASSQVVSGVGTDTQYF. CDR3 in DNA: TGTGCCAGCAGCCAAGTGGTGAGCGGGGTGGGGACAGATACGCAGTATTTT.

This clone was seen repeatedly, ten times or more. This chain links TRBV7-8 with TRBJ2-7; 12 bases line up with TRBD2. Germline V gene lookup returns CDR1 SGHVS and CDR2 FQNEAQ. The junction had 5 bases not matched to a gene; V was cut back by 3 bases and J by 2 bases. The CDR3 sequence is 16 residues long. This CDR3 is CASSLDASGRAYEQYF. The CDR3 DNA is TGTGCCAGCAGCTTGGACGCTAGCGGGAGGGCCTACGAGCAGTACTTC.

This clone came up once. This sequence joins TRBV2 and TRBJ2-1; 7 bases are a match to TRBD1. Per the germline V gene, CDR1 is SNHLY and CDR2 is FYNNEI. V lost 9 bases, J lost 0 bases, and 8 bases stayed unmatched. The CDR3 has 15 amino acids. Written as DNA, the CDR3 is TGTGCCAGAGGGACAGCCCCACGCTCCTACAATGAGCAGTTCTTC. It specifies CARGTAPRSYNEQFF.

The chain combines TRBV30 with TRBJ1-1, with a weak D call TRBD1 (5 bases). CDR3 length equals 13 residues. Between the trimmed V and J ends, which lost 4 bases and 4 bases, there was a span of 13 bases. Germline-derived CDR1 and CDR2 are GTSNPN and SVGIG (reference sequence). The CDR3 protein is CAWNNLGATEAFF. The CDR3 nucleotides are TGTGCCTGGAATAACTTAGGGGCCACTGAAGCTTTCTTT.

The genes are TRBV6-5 and TRBJ2-1; D uncertain. Trimming left V 0 bases short and J 5 bases short, with 14 bases between. Germline CDR1 reads MNHEY; CDR2 reads SVGAGI. This CDR3 is built from 16 residues. This chain's CDR3 is CASSYSKIGLNNEQFF. The CDR3 bases are TGTGCCAGCAGTTACTCGAAAATCGGGTTAAACAATGAGCAGTTCTTC.

The J gene is TRBJ2-1, the V gene TRBV6-2 or TRBV6-3, with 8 bases aligning to TRBD1. CDR3 length: 16 amino acids. Unmatched junction bases numbered 10, after V lost 2 bases and J lost 7 bases. CDR1 and CDR2 from the germline V gene are MNHEY and SVGEGT. The CDR3 DNA reads as TGTGCCAGCAGTTACCGAACGACAGGGGCCGTGAATGAGCAGTTCTTC. This encodes CASSYRTTGAVNEQFF.

The genes are TRBV3-1 (or the pseudogene TRBV3-2) and TRBJ2-1, with 12 bases fitting TRBD2. The CDR3 covers 16 residues. The germline V gene has CDR1 LGHDT and CDR2 YNNKEL (reference sequence). Trimming took 4 bases from V and 2 from J; bases not matched to a gene: 3. CDR3 residues: CASSRPSGGAYNEQFF. CDR3 in DNA: TGTGCCAGCAGCCGACCTAGCGGGGGGGCCTACAATGAGCAGTTCTTC.

This chain's CDR3 is CASSEFTGGFYGYTF. For the CDR3, the DNA is TGTGCCAGCAGTGAGTTTACAGGGGGCTTCTATGGCTACACCTTC. The chain is built from TRBV6-4 and TRBJ1-2; 9 bases are a match to TRBD1. V shed 3 bases and J 4 bases; nucleotides not matched to a gene: 6. This CDR3 contains 15 residues. From germline, CDR1 is MRHNA and CDR2 SNTAGT.

The chain recombines TRBV29-1 with TRBJ2-5, with TRBD1 matching over 11 bases. The germline CDR1 and CDR2 sequences are SQVTM and ANQGSEA. The CDR3 contains 15 residues. V trimming: 5 bases; J trimming: 1 base; junction bases outside the gene matches: 6. The CDR3 region is CSVSEGTGGQETQYF. CDR3 nucleotide sequence: TGCAGCGTTTCGGAGGGGACAGGGGGCCAAGAGACCCAGTACTTC. Full variable domain (rest looked up from reference TRBV29-1 and TRBJ2-5): SAVISQKPSRDICQRGTSLTIQCQVDSQVTMMFWYRQQPGQSLTLIATANQGSEATYESGFVIDKFPISRPNLTFSTLTVSNMSPEDSSIYLCSVSEGTGGQETQYFGPGTRLLVL.

The chain uses TRBV2 and TRBJ1-3; possible D gene TRBD1, 5 bases. This CDR3 contains 15 residues. The V gene's germline CDR1 is SNHLY and CDR2 FYNNEI. The V and J ends lost 8 bases and 0 bases respectively, with 14 bases between them. The CDR3 is CASSVDRNSGNTIYF. Written as DNA, the CDR3 is TGTGCCAGCTCGGTTGACAGAAACTCTGGAAACACCATATATTTT.

The CDR3, as DNA: TGCGCCAGCAGCTTGGCCGAAAGGGACAGGGGTACCGGGGAGCTGTTTTTT. Protein product: CASSLAERDRGTGELFF. The chain links TRBV5-1 to TRBJ2-2; the match to TRBD1 covers 10 bases. CDR1 is SGHRS and CDR2 is YFSETQ in the germline V gene. V was pared by 0 bases and J by 5 bases, with 7 bases of the junction left unmatched. The CDR3 spans 17 residues.

V gene TRBV30 combines with J gene TRBJ1-4, with TRBD1 identical over 9 bases. The CDR3 loop spans 14 amino acids. The germline V gene encodes CDR1 GTSNPN and CDR2 SVGIG (reference sequence). Unmatched junction bases numbered 10, after V lost 6 bases and J lost 8 bases. The CDR3 spells CACLTWDREEKLFF. The CDR3 DNA sequence: TGTGCCTGCCTCACCTGGGACAGGGAGGAAAAACTGTTTTTT. The entire variable domain, with the rest obtained from reference TRBV30 and TRBJ1-4, is as follows: SQTIHQWPATLVQPVGSPLSLECTVEGTSNPNLYWYRQAAGRGLQLLFYSVGIGQISSEVPQNLSASRPQDRQFILSSKKLLLSDSGFYLCACLTWDREEKLFFGSGTQLSVL.

The chain couples TRBV7-9 to TRBJ1-4, with TRBD1 identical over 8 bases. V lost 1 base and J lost 7; bases outside the gene matches: 2. This CDR3 region has 14 residues. The germline V gene has CDR1 SEHNR and CDR2 FQNEAQ (reference sequence). The CDR3 coding sequence is TGTGCCAGCAGCTTAGGGCAGGGGGCTGAAAAACTGTTTTTT. This translates into CASSLGQGAEKLFF.

This clone was counted a few times. The V gene is TRBV27, the J gene TRBJ2-3, with D possibly TRBD1 on 6 matching bases. Germline lookup yields CDR1 MNHEY and CDR2 SMNVEV (reference sequence). Trimming took off 4 bases at V and 6 bases at J, with 20 bases between the two ends. This CDR3 has 16 amino acids. The CDR3 is CASSSLGDTEWDTQYF. In nucleotides, the CDR3 is TGTGCCAGCAGTTCCCTGGGGGACACGGAGTGGGATACGCAGTATTTT.

The chain couples TRBV19 to TRBJ1-1; 12 bases agree with TRBD1. Trimming removed 5 bases from V and 6 bases from J; junction bases left unmatched: 7. The CDR3 is 15 amino acids. In germline, CDR1 is LNHDA, CDR2 SQIVND (reference sequence). CDR3 nucleotide sequence: TGTGCCAGTAGTCCTTGGGACAGGGGGCGACCTGAAGCTTTCTTT. Its translation is CASSPWDRGRPEAFF.

The chain has TRBV27 and TRBJ1-3; 11 bases align to TRBD1. Germline CDR1 and CDR2: MNHEY and SMNVEV (reference sequence). The CDR3 length is 14 residues. V gave up 5 bases and J gave up 6 bases; unmatched junction bases: 3. The chain's CDR3 is CASSPGQGANTIYF. Here the CDR3 DNA reads TGTGCCAGCAGTCCTGGACAGGGGGCAAACACCATATATTTT.